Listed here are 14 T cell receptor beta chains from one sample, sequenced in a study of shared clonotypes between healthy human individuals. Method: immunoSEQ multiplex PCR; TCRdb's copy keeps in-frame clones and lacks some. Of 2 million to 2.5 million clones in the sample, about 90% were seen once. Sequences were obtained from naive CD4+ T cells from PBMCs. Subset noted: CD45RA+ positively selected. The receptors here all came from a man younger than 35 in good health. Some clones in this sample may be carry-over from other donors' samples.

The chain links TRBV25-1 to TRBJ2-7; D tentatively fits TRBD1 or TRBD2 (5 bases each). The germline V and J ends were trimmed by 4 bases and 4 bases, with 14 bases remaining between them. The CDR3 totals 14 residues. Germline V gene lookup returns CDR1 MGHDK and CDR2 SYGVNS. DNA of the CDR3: TGTGCCAGCAGTGTACCCGGGACCCGGTACGAGCAGTACTTC. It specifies CASSVPGTRYEQYF.

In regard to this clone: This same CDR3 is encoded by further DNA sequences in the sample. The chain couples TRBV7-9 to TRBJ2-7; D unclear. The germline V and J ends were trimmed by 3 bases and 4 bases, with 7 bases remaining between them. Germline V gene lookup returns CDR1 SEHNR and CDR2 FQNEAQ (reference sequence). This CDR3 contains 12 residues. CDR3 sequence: CASSFGPYEQYF. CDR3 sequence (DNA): TGTGCCAGCAGCTTCGGCCCGTACGAGCAGTACTTC.

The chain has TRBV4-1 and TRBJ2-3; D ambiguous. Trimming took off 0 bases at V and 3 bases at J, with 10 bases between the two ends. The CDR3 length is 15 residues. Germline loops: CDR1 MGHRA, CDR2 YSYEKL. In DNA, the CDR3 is TGCGCCAGCAGCCAAGAGGCCGCCCGGACAGATACGCAGTATTTT. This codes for CASSQEAARTDTQYF.

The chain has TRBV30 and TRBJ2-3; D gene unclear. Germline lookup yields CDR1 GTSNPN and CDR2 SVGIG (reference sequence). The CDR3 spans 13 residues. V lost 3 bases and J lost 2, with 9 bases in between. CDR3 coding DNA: TGTGCCTGGAGGCAAGCCTTCACAGATACGCAGTATTTT. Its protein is CAWRQAFTDTQYF.

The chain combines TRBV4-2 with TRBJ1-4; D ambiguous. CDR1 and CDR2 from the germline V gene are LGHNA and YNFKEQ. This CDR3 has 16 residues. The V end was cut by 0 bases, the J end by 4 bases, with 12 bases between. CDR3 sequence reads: CASSQDTTAVNEKLFF. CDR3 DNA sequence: TGTGCCAGCAGCCAAGACACAACAGCCGTTAATGAAAAACTGTTTTTT.

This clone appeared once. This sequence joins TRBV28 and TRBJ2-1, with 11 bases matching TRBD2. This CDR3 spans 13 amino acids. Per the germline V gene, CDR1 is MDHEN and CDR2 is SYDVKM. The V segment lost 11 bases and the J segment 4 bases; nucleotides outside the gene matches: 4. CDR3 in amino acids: CAGTSGLYNEQFF. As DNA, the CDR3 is TGTGCCGGGACTAGCGGTCTGTACAATGAGCAGTTCTTC.

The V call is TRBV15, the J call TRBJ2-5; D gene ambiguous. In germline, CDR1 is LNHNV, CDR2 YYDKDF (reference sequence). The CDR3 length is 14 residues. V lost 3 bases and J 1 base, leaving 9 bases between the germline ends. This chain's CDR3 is CATSSRRRQETQYF. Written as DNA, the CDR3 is TGTGCCACCAGCAGTAGACGCCGCCAAGAGACCCAGTACTTC.

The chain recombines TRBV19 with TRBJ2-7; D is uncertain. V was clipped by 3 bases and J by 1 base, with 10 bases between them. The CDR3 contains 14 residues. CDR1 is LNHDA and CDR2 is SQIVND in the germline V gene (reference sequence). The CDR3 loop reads CASSILMGSYEQYF. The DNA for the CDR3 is TGTGCCAGTAGTATCCTGATGGGGTCCTACGAGCAGTACTTC.

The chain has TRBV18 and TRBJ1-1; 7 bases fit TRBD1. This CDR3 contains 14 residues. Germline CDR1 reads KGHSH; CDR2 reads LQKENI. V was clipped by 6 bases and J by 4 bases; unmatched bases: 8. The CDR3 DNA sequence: TGTGCCAGCTCTCCCCAGGGGGTGAGCACTGAAGCTTTCTTT. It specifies CASSPQGVSTEAFF.

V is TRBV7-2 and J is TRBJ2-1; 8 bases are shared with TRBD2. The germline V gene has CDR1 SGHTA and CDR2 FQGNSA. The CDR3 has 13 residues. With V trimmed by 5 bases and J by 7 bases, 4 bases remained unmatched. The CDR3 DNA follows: TGTGCCAGCAGCCCCTCTAGCGGGAATGAGCAGTTCTTC. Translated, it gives CASSPSSGNEQFF.

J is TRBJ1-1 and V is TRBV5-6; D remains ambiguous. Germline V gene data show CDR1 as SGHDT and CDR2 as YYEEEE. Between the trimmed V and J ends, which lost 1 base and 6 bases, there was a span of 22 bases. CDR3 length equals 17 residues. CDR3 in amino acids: CASSLIVNWATNAEAFF. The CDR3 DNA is TGTGCCAGCAGCTTGATCGTTAATTGGGCCACTAACGCTGAAGCTTTCTTT. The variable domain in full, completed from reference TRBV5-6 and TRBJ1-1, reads DAGVTQSPTHLIKTRGQQVTLRCSPKSGHDTVSWYQQALGQGPQFIFQYYEEEERQRGNFPDRFSGHQFPNYSSELNVNALLLGDSALYLCASSLIVNWATNAEAFFGQGTRLTVV.

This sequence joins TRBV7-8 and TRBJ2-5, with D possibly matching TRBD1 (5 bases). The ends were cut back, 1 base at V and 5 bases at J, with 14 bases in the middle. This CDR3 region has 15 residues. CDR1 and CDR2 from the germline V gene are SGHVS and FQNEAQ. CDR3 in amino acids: CASSLVPGRAETQYF. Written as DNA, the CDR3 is TGTGCCAGCAGCTTAGTGCCTGGCAGGGCGGAGACCCAGTACTTC. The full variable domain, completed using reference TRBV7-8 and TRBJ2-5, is GAGVSQSPRYKVAKRGQDVALRCDPISGHVSLFWYQQALGQGPEFLTYFQNEAQLDKSGLPSDRFFAERPEGSVSTLKIQRTQQEDSAVYLCASSLVPGRAETQYFGPGTRLLVL.

CDR3: CSVEDRGQETQYF. CDR3 sequence (DNA): TGCAGCGTTGAAGATCGAGGCCAAGAGACCCAGTACTTC. V gene TRBV29-1 combines with J gene TRBJ2-5; D is ambiguous. Germline V CDR1 and CDR2: SQVTM, ANQGSEA. V was pared by 0 bases and J by 1 base, with 6 bases between. This CDR3 is 13 amino acids long.

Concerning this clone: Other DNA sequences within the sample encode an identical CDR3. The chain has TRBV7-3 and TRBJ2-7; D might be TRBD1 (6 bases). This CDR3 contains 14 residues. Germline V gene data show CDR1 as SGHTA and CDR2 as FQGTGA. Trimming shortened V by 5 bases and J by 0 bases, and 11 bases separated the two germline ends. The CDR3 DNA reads TGTGCCAGCAGCCCCGACAGGAGCTCCTACGAGCAGTACTTC. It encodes CASSPDRSSYEQYF. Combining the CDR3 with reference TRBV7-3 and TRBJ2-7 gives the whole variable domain GAGVSQTPSNKVTEKGKYVELRCDPISGHTALYWYRQSLGQGPEFLIYFQGTGAADDSGLPNDRFFAVRPEGSVSTLKIQRTERGDSAVYLCASSPDRSSYEQYFGPGTRLTVT.